This passage covers 4 T cell receptor beta chains from one sample sequenced in a study of cytomegalovirus exposure and HLA in healthy donors. PCR used 60 Vbeta primers and 13 Jbeta primers. Assay used: immunoSEQ multiplex PCR; TCRdb lists only in-frame clones, some missing. The table lists over 55,000 clones. The material sequenced was PBMCs. These TCRs come from a male donor in good health and CMV-seronegative.

The V call is TRBV2, the J call TRBJ2-5, with D maybe TRBD2 (5 bases). CDR1 and CDR2 (germline): SNHLY, FYNNEI. This CDR3 contains 15 residues. Trimming shortened V by 4 bases and J by 4 bases, and 16 bases separated the two germline ends. The CDR3 reads CASSASGIKGETQYF. The DNA of the CDR3 is TGTGCCAGCAGTGCCTCGGGGATAAAGGGAGAGACCCAGTACTTC.

The chain uses TRBV30 and TRBJ2-3, with D tentatively TRBD2 (6 bases). The CDR3 is 14 amino acids. The germline V gene has CDR1 GTSNPN and CDR2 SVGIG (reference sequence). Trimming removed 0 bases at V and 0 bases at J, with 7 bases between. In nucleotides, the CDR3 is TGTGCCTGGAGTGTCAGCGGGAGCACAGATACGCAGTATTTT. Translated: CAWSVSGSTDTQYF.

This chain uses TRBV4-1 with TRBJ2-1, with 7 nucleotides matching TRBD1. The CDR3 runs 16 residues. V was clipped by 1 base and J by 6 bases; unmatched bases: 9. Germline CDR1 MGHRA, CDR2 YSYEKL. The CDR3 DNA is TGCGCCAGCAGCCAAGGATGGCAGGGGGTTGTCAATGAGCAGTTCTTC. It yields the protein CASSQGWQGVVNEQFF.

The J gene is TRBJ2-7, the V gene TRBV14; D may be TRBD1 (5 bases). Looked up from germline, CDR1 is SGHDN and CDR2 is FVKESK. There are 18 residues in the CDR3. Trimming stripped 0 bases from V and 0 bases from J, with 18 bases between. The CDR3 nucleotides read TGTGCCAGCAGCCAAGATTGGGGAAGGACATCCATCTCCTACGAGCAGTACTTC. Protein sequence: CASSQDWGRTSISYEQYF.